Below are 6 T cell receptor beta chains sequenced from a single sample in a study of blood T cell repertoires in COVID-19. TCRdb keeps only in-frame clones here, not all; method: immunoSEQ multiplex PCR. The top ten clones hold roughly 2.3% of a sample with some 130,000 clones, 80% to 90% of them seen once. The sample comprised PBMCs or T cells enriched from blood (not recorded which). The receptor set was obtained from a man aged 35-49 years with acute COVID-19.

This rearrangement joins TRBV12-3 or TRBV12-4 to TRBJ1-1, with D unclear. V was trimmed by 5 bases and J by 3 bases, leaving 10 bases between them. This CDR3 region has 13 residues. CDR3 sequence (DNA): TGTGCCAGCAGTACGGGTCTTTACACTGAAGCTTTCTTT. This gives the protein CASSTGLYTEAFF.

A single count supports this clone. The chain carries TRBV19 and TRBJ2-2; TRBD2 matches at 8 bases. Germline trimming cut 5 bases from V and 7 bases from J; bases unmatched to any gene: 3. CDR3 length equals 13 residues. Germline V gives CDR1 LNHDA, CDR2 SQIVND (reference sequence). The CDR3 protein is CASSRGLDGELFF. The CDR3 nucleotides read TGTGCCAGTAGTCGGGGACTAGACGGGGAGCTGTTTTTT.

This clone was counted a few times. The chain employs TRBV5-1 and TRBJ1-3; 7 bases are a match to TRBD1. Germline V gene sequence: CDR1 SGHRS, CDR2 YFSETQ. J lost 3 bases, V lost 4 bases, and 4 bases had no gene match. The CDR3 spans 14 residues. CDR3 loop: CASSPQGGGNTIYF. CDR3 nucleotide sequence: TGCGCCAGCAGCCCCCAGGGGGGTGGAAACACCATATATTTT.

The rearrangement uses TRBV5-6 and TRBJ2-7, with a tentative D call TRBD2 (5 bases). CDR3 size: 12 residues. CDR1 and CDR2 from the germline V gene are SGHDT and YYEEEE. The V gene lost 8 bases and the J gene lost 6 bases, with 15 bases spanning the gap. CDR3 amino acids: CASRESGFEQYF. CDR3 in DNA: TGTGCCAGTCGTGAGTCGGGATTCGAGCAGTACTTC.

The sample holds a few counts of this clone. The J gene is TRBJ2-2, the V gene TRBV7-2, with 9 bases identical to TRBD1. Germline V CDR1 and CDR2: SGHTA, FQGNSA. J lost 5 bases, V lost 0 bases, and 10 bases had no gene match. The CDR3 is made up of 18 amino acids. The CDR3 region is CASSLAYFGTGWTGELFF. CDR3 coding DNA: TGTGCCAGCAGCTTAGCTTATTTCGGGACAGGGTGGACCGGGGAGCTGTTTTTT.

This clone appeared a single time. The chain uses TRBV30 and TRBJ2-7, with TRBD2 identical over 9 bases. V dropped 2 bases and J dropped 3; count of bases not matched to a gene: 8. The CDR3 has 15 amino acids. CDR1 and CDR2 (germline): GTSNPN, SVGIG (reference sequence). The DNA for the CDR3 is TGTGCCTGGAGTTTAAAGCGGGGGGTAAGCTACGAGCAGTACTTC. Translated: CAWSLKRGVSYEQYF.